The clone carrying this TCR beta chain appeared a few times. This record belongs to a study of regulatory dendritic cells for organ transplantation. Clones were sequenced by immunoSEQ multiplex PCR, and TCRdb holds only the in-frame ones, with some missing. The sample contains 21,000 or so clones, 74% of which appear only once. The CDR3 extends over 15 amino acids. Germline V CDR1 and CDR2: ENHRY, SYGVKD. Between the trimmed V and J ends, which lost 6 bases and 0 bases, there was a span of 12 bases. The genes are TRBV10-3 and TRBJ1-5, with TRBD1 as a possible D gene (6 bases). The sequenced material came from memory CD4+ T cells from blood. Subset described: CD45RO+ memory T cells. The origin of this receptor is a human donor in good health. CDR3: CAIREDRGSNQPQHF. CDR3 coding DNA: TGTGCCATCAGGGAGGACAGAGGTAGCAATCAGCCCCAGCATTTT.